This T cell receptor beta chain was sequenced for a study of blood T cell repertoires in COVID-19. About the study: Whether acute or convalescent, the COVID-19 samples came from the United States, Italy and Spain.

Libraries were prepared by immunoSEQ multiplex PCR; TCRdb keeps only in-frame clonotypes and omits some of them. The table shows about 230,000 clones, with about 90% occurring only once. V was pared by 4 bases and J by 3 bases, with 3 bases of the junction left unmatched. This CDR3 contains 12 residues. Germline loops: CDR1 SQVTM, CDR2 ANQGSEA. This sequence originates from a woman aged 18-29 years who had recovered from COVID-19. The specimen sequenced was peripheral blood. The chain recombines TRBV29-1 with TRBJ2-7; 7 bases agree with TRBD1. This CDR3 reads CSVGTGNYEQYF. The CDR3 DNA sequence: TGCAGCGTTGGGACAGGAAACTACGAGCAGTACTTC.